This record concerns one T cell receptor beta chain sequence. Its antigen has not been determined. The record has no base qualities; no much larger clone is one base away. These data originate in a study of a mutant IDH1 vaccine in newly diagnosed glioma (dated by TCRdb to about 2021). In the study overall: Of the 32 patients who were treated, 62.5% were male and around 40% were female, and the mean age was around 41 years. Before enrollment, most patients had been given radiochemotherapy with temozolomide as standard therapy, while the rest had received either radiotherapy alone or temozolomide alone. Six visits were used for peripheral blood collection: V03 (baseline), V05, V07, V10, V12 and V13. For exploratory analyses, around 23 treated patients had longitudinal TCRB deep sequencing done wherever samples were available. The research as a whole found: Pseudoprogression seemed to be unrelated to changes in the top peripheral T cell clonotypes found by TCRB sequencing. Immune responses induced by the vaccine were seen in over 80% of patients across multiple MHC alleles. The authors stated that sample limitations prevented analyses of patient blood samples from being reproduced. Selection of PBMC samples for TCRB deep sequencing was based on availability.

The CDR1 and CDR2 encoded by the germline V gene are SQVTM and ANQGSEA. Reading from cysteine to phenylalanine, the CDR3 counts 12 amino acids. The entry retains the CDR3 DNA only, 36 bases that are in frame from base 1. Here V drops 7 bases and J drops 1 base, and the junction holds 3 bases not matched to any gene. Per the publication, the time point label means: baseline, week 1 (first vaccination visit). The treatment or condition label on this specimen signifies: pre-vaccination baseline after standard-of-care therapy. Newly diagnosed WHO grade 3 or 4 IDH1-mutant astrocytomas showing loss of nuclear ATRX were present in the donors. The samples were drawn from NOA16, a multicentre, single-arm, open-label phase I trial in Germany that tested a mutant IDH1 peptide vaccine in humans for the first time. For immunogenicity testing, the blood drawn at visit V03 was used as the baseline sample. Genomic DNA for TCRB sequencing was isolated from EDTA blood with the DNeasy Blood and Tissue Kit.

The protocol used for the library was the immunoSEQ multiplex PCR assay. The hsTCRB Kit was used according to the manufacturer's protocol to amplify rearranged TCR beta chain sequences. Sequencing of TCRB libraries was carried out on an Illumina MiSeq. The paper's processing steps were these. The kit vendor's proprietary platform handled demultiplexing, trimming and gene mapping. TCRdb took over this immuneACCESS table, retaining in-frame rearrangements with V and J assigned. Such tables are incomplete; in checked studies, under half of the missing clones stem from an unresolved V gene, and the remainder is unexplained. D and trimming come from the DNA, and the V and J calls and clone size come from that table. This sample is represented by about 36,000 clones; 78% of them were singletons. Approximately 9.9% of the sample rests with the top ten.

This chain is built from TRBV29-1 and TRBJ1-1, with TRBD1 matching 7 junction bases. This receptor was obtained from a middle-aged man with glioma. Some clones in this sample may be carry-over from other donors' samples. This sample comprised PBMCs, obtained from a glioma patient treated with radiotherapy, temozolomide or both. The CDR3: CSGRTGNTEAFF. The DNA sequence follows: TGCAGCGGGAGGACAGGGAACACTGAAGCTTTCTTT.